This TCR beta chain was identified during a study of cytomegalovirus exposure and HLA in healthy donors. The PCR had 60 Vbeta and 13 Jbeta primers. The assay was immunoSEQ multiplex PCR, and TCRdb's table has in-frame clones only and misses some. The sample has tens of thousands of clones, less than 85% seen once; the top ten hold under 2.5%. Sequencing was done on a sample of PBMCs. The TCR sequence derives from a man younger than 35 in good health and CMV-seronegative.

The CDR3 region is CASRIDSTSTEAFF. The CDR3 DNA is TGTGCCAGCAGGATAGACAGTACTTCCACTGAAGCTTTCTTT. The V call is TRBV7-2, the J call TRBJ1-1, with D tentatively TRBD1 (5 bases). CDR1 SGHTA and CDR2 FQGNSA come from the germline V gene. V gave up 6 bases and J gave up 4 bases, with 15 bases separating them. The CDR3 consists of 14 residues.